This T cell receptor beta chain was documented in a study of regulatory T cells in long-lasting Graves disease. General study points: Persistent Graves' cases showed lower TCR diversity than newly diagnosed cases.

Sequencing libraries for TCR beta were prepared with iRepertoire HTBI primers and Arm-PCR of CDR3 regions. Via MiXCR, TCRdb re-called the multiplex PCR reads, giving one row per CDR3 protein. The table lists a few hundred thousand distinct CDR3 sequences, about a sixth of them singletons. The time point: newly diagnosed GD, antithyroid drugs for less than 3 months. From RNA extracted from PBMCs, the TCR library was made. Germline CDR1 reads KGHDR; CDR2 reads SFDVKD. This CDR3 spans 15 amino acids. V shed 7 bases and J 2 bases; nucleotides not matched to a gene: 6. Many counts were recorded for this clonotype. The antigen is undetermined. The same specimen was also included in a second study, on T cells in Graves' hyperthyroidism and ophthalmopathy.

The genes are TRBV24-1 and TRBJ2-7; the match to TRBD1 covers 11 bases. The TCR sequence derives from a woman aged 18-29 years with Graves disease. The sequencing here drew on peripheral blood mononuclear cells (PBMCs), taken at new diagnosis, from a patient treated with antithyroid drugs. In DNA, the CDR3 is TGTGCCACCAGCGACCCGGGACAGGGGGCCTACGAGCAGTACTTC. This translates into CATSDPGQGAYEQYF.